A few counts support the clone carrying this TCR beta chain. Its antigen is unidentified. This CDR3 region has 15 residues. Deletions cut 4 bases from V and 5 bases from J, with 17 bases between. Germline lookup yields CDR1 MGHRA and CDR2 YSYEKL. This entry comes from a study of response to subunit inactivated influenza vaccine. TCRdb reprocessed the RT-PCR reads via MiXCR and lists one record per CDR3 protein. This sample has 500,000 to 600,000 distinct CDR3 sequences, with approximately 15% found just once. Study-wide results and limits: The authors suggested that few new T cells are recruited per seasonal influenza vaccination.

This receptor was taken from a man between 50 and 75 years old who received an inactivated influenza vaccine. The sample in question was CD4+ T cells sorted from PBMCs, obtained less than 30 months after vaccination. The chain joins TRBV4-1 to TRBJ2-5; D may be TRBD1 or TRBD2 (7 bases each). CDR3 sequence: CASSLPGGARETQYF. The CDR3 DNA reads TGCGCCAGCAGCCTACCAGGGGGGGCGAGGGAGACCCAGTACTTC.